A selection of T cell receptor beta chains follows, all from one sample in a study of cytomegalovirus exposure and HLA in healthy donors. Profiled with immunoSEQ multiplex PCR; TCRdb holds only in-frame clones, not every one. This table has 150,000 to 200,000 clones, 84% appearing once. The specimen sequenced was PBMCs. Source of these receptors: a man aged 30-40 years in good health and CMV-seropositive. CDR3s include the opening cysteine and the closing phenylalanine or tryptophan. D genes are given only for firm matches. Only part of the rows carry a size: once, few, many, or a class if the clone is expanded.

TRBJ2-7	TRBV4-3	NA	NA	CASSQVAHNYEQYF	TGCGCCAGCAGCCAAGTGGCACACAACTACGAGCAGTACTTC
TRBJ2-1	TRBV7-2	once	TRBD1	CASSLDRSNEQFF	TGTGCCAGCAGCTTGGACAGGTCAAATGAGCAGTTCTTC
TRBJ2-1	TRBV4-1	NA	NA	CASSQLNNEQFF	TGCGCCAGCAGCCAACTTAATAATGAGCAGTTCTTC
TRBJ2-7	TRBV9	NA	TRBD2	CASSDSGRSYEQYF	TGTGCCAGCAGCGATAGCGGGAGAAGCTACGAGCAGTACTTC
TRBJ2-7	TRBV11-2	NA	TRBD2	CASSLEAGRGEQYF	TGTGCCAGCAGCTTAGAGGCAGGGAGGGGCGAGCAGTACTTC
TRBJ2-1	TRBV28	once	NA	CASPPSSGVNEQFF	TGTGCCAGCCCCCCGTCGTCGGGGGTCAATGAGCAGTTCTTC
TRBJ2-3	TRBV30	NA	TRBD2	CAWSVGLATLSGTQYF	TGTGCCTGGAGTGTAGGACTAGCGACCTTGTCGGGTACGCAGTATTTT
TRBJ1-5	TRBV7-8	NA	NA	CASSLQGQPQHF	TGTGCCAGCAGCCTCCAGGGGCAGCCCCAGCATTTT
TRBJ2-7	TRBV30	NA	NA	CAWRRDGLFVEQYF	TGTGCCTGGAGGCGGGACGGGCTTTTTGTCGAGCAGTACTTC
TRBJ2-1	TRBV13	NA	TRBD1	CASSPQGEHEQFF	TGTGCCAGCAGCCCCCAGGGGGAGCATGAGCAGTTCTTC
TRBJ2-1	TRBV19	NA	TRBD2	CASSRGLAGGSSYNEQFF	TGTGCCAGTAGTAGGGGACTAGCGGGAGGGAGCTCCTACAATGAGCAGTTCTTC
TRBJ1-5	TRBV28	few	TRBD1	CASSYITGSMGASITGVGQPQHF	TGTGCCAGCAGTTATATAACCGGGTCCATGGGGGCGAGCATTACAGGGGTGGGTCAGCCCCAGCATTTT
TRBJ2-3	TRBV10-2	NA	NA	CASTDLNTDTQYF	TGCGCCAGCACCGACTTAAACACAGATACGCAGTATTTT
TRBJ1-4	TRBV9	NA	TRBD1	CASSARQGTNEKLFF	TGTGCCAGCAGCGCACGACAGGGAACTAATGAAAAACTGTTTTTT
TRBJ2-1	TRBV9	once	TRBD2	CASSGSLAGAPYNEQFF	TGTGCCAGCAGCGGCTCACTAGCGGGAGCCCCCTACAATGAGCAGTTCTTC
TRBJ2-7	TRBV5-1	NA	NA	CASSLGGRGDEQYF	TGCGCCAGCAGCTTGGGAGGCAGGGGAGACGAGCAGTACTTC
TRBJ2-2	TRBV7-9	NA	NA	CASSLVASAFNTGELFF	TGTGCCAGCAGCTTAGTTGCTAGCGCATTCAACACCGGGGAGCTGTTTTTT
TRBJ2-2	TRBV5-4	once	NA	CASSLDGGVNTGELFF	TGTGCCAGCAGCTTGGATGGGGGCGTGAACACCGGGGAGCTGTTTTTT
TRBJ1-2	TRBV7-2	NA	TRBD1	CASSFDRANYGYTF	TGTGCCAGCAGCTTTGACAGGGCTAACTATGGCTACACCTTC
TRBJ1-2	TRBV5-6	NA	NA	CASSLKGGGDYGYTF	TGTGCCAGCAGCTTAAAAGGAGGGGGGGACTATGGCTACACCTTC
TRBJ1-1	TRBV10-3	NA	TRBD1	CAISDGRQGRGTEAFF	TGTGCCATCAGTGATGGGAGACAGGGCCGAGGCACTGAAGCTTTCTTT
TRBJ1-5	TRBV5-4	NA	NA	CASSLWGELGQPQHF	TGTGCCAGCAGCTTGTGGGGGGAATTAGGTCAGCCCCAGCATTTT
TRBJ2-7	TRBV5-1	NA	NA	CASSLFQGPTEEQYF	TGCGCCAGCAGCTTGTTCCAGGGGCCCACCGAGGAGCAGTACTTC
TRBJ1-1	TRBV6-5	NA	TRBD1	CASSYIRTGNTEAFF	TGTGCCAGCAGTTACATCCGGACAGGTAACACTGAAGCTTTCTTT
TRBJ2-1	TRBV5-1	NA	NA	CASSPDRTLSNEQFF	TGCGCCAGCAGCCCAGACAGGACGCTATCCAATGAGCAGTTCTTC
TRBJ1-2	TRBV6-6	NA	TRBD1	CASSSGSGTGGRGYTF	TGTGCCAGCAGCTCTGGCTCCGGGACAGGGGGCCGTGGCTACACCTTC
TRBJ2-7	TRBV9	NA	TRBD2	CASSVEDPTSGSNYEQYF	TGTGCCAGCAGCGTAGAGGATCCGACTAGCGGGAGTAATTACGAGCAGTACTTC
TRBJ1-1	TRBV19	NA	NA	CASSNPTMNTEAFF	TGTGCCAGTAGTAACCCTACCATGAACACTGAAGCTTTCTTT
TRBJ2-2	TRBV7-8	NA	TRBD1	CASSLAGGTGLSGELFF	TGTGCCAGCAGCTTAGCGGGCGGGACAGGGCTCTCCGGGGAGCTGTTTTTT
TRBJ2-7	TRBV5-6	NA	TRBD2	CASSLGLANSYEQYF	TGTGCCAGCAGCTTGGGACTAGCGAACTCCTACGAGCAGTACTTC
TRBJ1-4	TRBV9	NA	NA	CASSVGHSNEKLFF	TGTGCCAGCAGCGTAGGGCATTCTAATGAAAAACTGTTTTTT